These 28 T cell receptor beta chains originate from one sample sequenced in a study of T-cell memory formation after mild COVID-19. TCRdb ran MiXCR on the 5' RACE reads and lists one entry per CDR3 protein. Among over 300,000 distinct CDR3 sequences, about 20% were seen once, and the ten largest hold roughly 21%. The specimen sequenced was PBMCs or a T cell subset sorted from them (not recorded which). The origin of the receptors is a man between 18 and 35 years old who had mild COVID-19 (a few samples of this study predate the infection). Cell type and time point are not known.

V gene TRBV7-9 combines with J gene TRBJ2-1; a possible D gene is TRBD2 (6 bases). Trimming took off 5 bases at V and 4 bases at J, with 12 bases between the two ends. Germline-derived CDR1 and CDR2 are SEHNR and FQNEAQ (reference sequence). The CDR3 consists of 14 residues. The CDR3 DNA follows: TGTGCCAGCAGCCCAACCGGGAGATACAATGAGCAGTTCTTC. Translated, it gives CASSPTGRYNEQFF.

This clonotype was counted at least ten times. The gene calls are TRBV12-3 or TRBV12-4 and TRBJ2-7; 9 positions agree with TRBD1. The V segment lost 5 bases and the J segment 1 base; nucleotides outside the gene matches: 3. This CDR3 is 14 amino acids long. The chain's CDR3 is CASSPGTGSYEQYF. The CDR3 DNA sequence: TGTGCCAGCAGTCCCGGGACAGGGTCCTACGAGCAGTACTTC.

A few counts support this clonotype. The genes are TRBV7-2 and TRBJ2-3; 8 bases align to TRBD1. The CDR3 totals 14 residues. Germline CDR1 is SGHTA and CDR2 is FQGNSA. J gave up 3 bases and V 7 bases, and 6 bases lay outside the gene matches. CDR3 residues: CASTNRQGTDTQYF. CDR3 in DNA: TGTGCCAGCACCAACCGACAGGGGACAGATACGCAGTATTTT.

The rearrangement joins TRBV7-9 to TRBJ2-6, with D unresolved. This CDR3 is built from 16 residues. Germline lookup yields CDR1 SEHNR and CDR2 FQNEAQ (reference sequence). Between the trimmed V and J ends, which lost 5 bases and 0 bases, there was a span of 11 bases. The CDR3 reads CASSPPPPSGANVLTF. The CDR3 nucleotides are TGTGCCAGCAGCCCCCCCCCGCCCTCTGGGGCCAACGTCCTGACTTTC.

The chain joins TRBV4-2 to TRBJ2-2; TRBD1 aligns across 7 bases. The CDR3 runs to 18 residues. V trimming: 0 bases; J trimming: 3 bases; junction bases outside the gene matches: 10. Germline-derived CDR1 and CDR2 are LGHNA and YNFKEQ. The CDR3 protein is CASSQESATGVYTGELFF. CDR3 nucleotide sequence: TGTGCCAGCAGCCAAGAGTCGGCCACAGGGGTGTACACCGGGGAGCTGTTTTTT.

The chain couples TRBV5-1 to TRBJ1-5; 9 nucleotides match TRBD1. Germline V gene sequence: CDR1 SGHRS, CDR2 YFSETQ. Germline trimming cut 4 bases from V and 3 bases from J; bases unmatched to any gene: 5. The CDR3 is 15 amino acids. For the CDR3, the DNA is TGCGCCAGCAGCACGACAGGGGGTGTCAATCAGCCCCAGCATTTT. Protein: CASSTTGGVNQPQHF.

This clonotype came up a few times. V and J are TRBV4-1 and TRBJ1-1; D is ambiguous. The germline V gene encodes CDR1 MGHRA and CDR2 YSYEKL. The CDR3 runs to 16 residues. The V end was cut by 0 bases, the J end by 0 bases, with 11 bases between. CDR3 amino acids: CASSQDWAGMNTEAFF. For the CDR3, the DNA is TGCGCCAGCAGCCAAGATTGGGCAGGCATGAACACTGAAGCTTTCTTT.

The genes are TRBV7-2 and TRBJ2-1, with D possibly TRBD2 on 6 matching bases. Germline V gene lookup returns CDR1 SGHTA and CDR2 FQGNSA. This CDR3 has 15 residues. V shed 5 bases and J shed 7 bases, with 18 bases lying between them. The DNA for the CDR3 is TGTGCCAGCAGCCACTATCGGCGGGGAGATAATGAGCAGTTCTTC. It encodes CASSHYRRGDNEQFF.

This clonotype was counted once. The chain employs TRBV18 and TRBJ1-2, with 9 bases identical to TRBD1. The germline gives CDR1 KGHSH, CDR2 LQKENI. This CDR3 comprises 15 residues. V lost 0 bases to trimming and J lost 4 bases; unmatched junction nucleotides: 3. CDR3 nucleotide sequence: TGTGCCAGCTCACCACCGGACAGGGGCATCTATGGCTACACCTTC. Translating it yields CASSPPDRGIYGYTF.

This clonotype came up a few times. The chain has TRBV4-1 and TRBJ1-5; D might be TRBD1 (6 bases). Germline V gives CDR1 MGHRA, CDR2 YSYEKL. V gave up 3 bases and J gave up 6 bases, with 15 bases separating them. This CDR3 is built from 15 residues. CDR3 region: CASSHMDSSGQPQHF. For the CDR3, the DNA is TGCGCCAGCAGCCATATGGACAGCTCGGGTCAGCCCCAGCATTTT.

The chain uses TRBV15 and TRBJ2-7; D might be TRBD2 (5 bases). This CDR3 spans 14 amino acids. V lost 1 base and J lost 7, with 14 bases in between. Germline assignment: CDR1 LNHNV and CDR2 YYDKDF (reference sequence). CDR3 DNA sequence: TGTGCCACCAGCAGAGCCCGACTACTACGTGAGCAGTACTTC. Its translation: CATSRARLLREQYF.

The V gene is TRBV6-5, the J gene TRBJ2-2; 8 nucleotides line up with TRBD2. Germline V gene lookup returns CDR1 MNHEY and CDR2 SVGAGI. The CDR3 sequence is 14 residues long. The junction had 6 bases not matched to a gene; V was cut back by 9 bases and J by 3 bases. This CDR3 reads CASRGGVYTGELFF. The CDR3 bases are TGTGCCAGTCGGGGGGGGGTTTACACCGGGGAGCTGTTTTTT.

This clonotype appeared a few times. V is TRBV11-2 and J is TRBJ2-5, with D tentatively TRBD2 (6 bases). The V gene's germline CDR1 is SGHAT and CDR2 FQNNGV. V was trimmed by 0 bases and J by 7 bases, leaving 15 bases between them. This CDR3 comprises 15 residues. The CDR3 loop reads CASSLDSGGVGTQYF. The CDR3 region has the DNA TGTGCCAGCAGCTTAGATTCAGGCGGGGTAGGGACCCAGTACTTC.

This clonotype turned up a few times. The chain links TRBV12-3 or TRBV12-4 to TRBJ2-2, with D tentatively TRBD2 (6 bases). V shed 6 bases and J shed 0 bases, with 11 bases lying between them. CDR3 length: 15 residues. The DNA of the CDR3 is TGTGCCAGCAGCCCTGGGGGGTCGAACACCGGGGAGCTGTTTTTT. Protein: CASSPGGSNTGELFF.

V and J are TRBV5-1 and TRBJ1-3, with D hard to call. The CDR3 consists of 14 residues. Trimming shortened V by 0 bases and J by 5 bases, and 9 bases separated the two germline ends. Germline values: CDR1 SGHRS, CDR2 YFSETQ. The CDR3 coding sequence is TGCGCCAGCAGCTTGGATGGTTTTCGAAACACCATATATTTT. Its protein product is CASSLDGFRNTIYF.

A few counts support this clonotype. The gene calls are TRBV4-3 and TRBJ2-1; D is unresolved. CDR3 size: 16 residues. CDR1 and CDR2 (germline): LGHNA, YSLEER. The V end lost 3 bases, the J end lost 8 bases, and 20 bases lay between the germline ends. This chain's CDR3 is CASSQLLGPLGDEQFF. The CDR3 DNA follows: TGCGCCAGCAGCCAGCTCCTCGGGCCCCTAGGCGATGAGCAGTTCTTC.

This clonotype showed up just a few times. The chain recombines TRBV4-3 with TRBJ1-5; D is perhaps TRBD1 (5 bases). The V gene's germline CDR1 is LGHNA and CDR2 YSLEER. This CDR3 contains 16 residues. Deletions cut 0 bases from V and 0 bases from J, with 9 bases between. In DNA form, the CDR3 reads TGCGCCAGCAGCCAAGATGGGGGATATAGCAATCAGCCCCAGCATTTT. This codes for CASSQDGGYSNQPQHF.

The table lists this clonotype with a few counts. V usage is TRBV7-2 and J usage is TRBJ1-5; tentatively, D is TRBD1 (5 bases). The V end lost 3 bases, the J end lost 4 bases, and 7 bases lay between the germline ends. Germline V lookup: CDR1 SGHTA, CDR2 FQGNSA. The CDR3 covers 13 residues. In nucleotides, the CDR3 is TGTGCCAGCAGCTTGACAGAAAATCAGCCCCAGCATTTT. Translated: CASSLTENQPQHF.

The chain is built from TRBV30 and TRBJ2-2, with D perhaps TRBD1 (5 bases). V lost 3 bases to trimming and J lost 6 bases, with 14 bases between them. Germline assignment: CDR1 GTSNPN and CDR2 SVGIG (reference sequence). This CDR3 spans 14 amino acids. The chain's CDR3 is CAWSVAGIPGELFF. The DNA of the CDR3 is TGTGCCTGGAGCGTGGCAGGGATACCCGGGGAGCTGTTTTTT.

The chain's CDR3 is CASSRGPRPFF. The CDR3 coding sequence is TGTGCCAGCAGTCGAGGTCCTAGGCCGTTCTTC. This sequence joins TRBV12-3 or TRBV12-4 and TRBJ2-1; D gene unclear. Trimming shortened V by 5 bases and J by 15 bases, and 14 bases separated the two germline ends. The CDR3 loop spans 11 amino acids.

At least ten counts were recorded for this clonotype. This chain links TRBV7-9 with TRBJ2-4; D might be TRBD2 (5 bases). CDR1 is SEHNR, CDR2 FQNEAQ, per germline (reference sequence). V was clipped by 3 bases and J by 0 bases, with 9 bases between them. This CDR3 has 15 amino acids. CDR3: CASSLGEVAKNIQYF. CDR3 coding DNA: TGTGCCAGCAGCTTGGGAGAGGTAGCCAAAAACATTCAGTACTTC. Looking up the rest from reference TRBV7-9 and TRBJ2-4 gives the full variable domain: DTGVSQNPRHKITKRGQNVTFRCDPISEHNRLYWYRQTLGQGPEFLTYFQNEAQLEKSRLLSDRFSAERPKGSFSTLEIQRTEQGDSAMYLCASSLGEVAKNIQYFGAGTRLSVL.

The table lists this clonotype with a few counts. The chain recombines TRBV7-9 with TRBJ1-2; weak D call: TRBD1 (5 bases). The V end lost 5 bases, the J end lost 1 base, and 8 bases lay between the germline ends. Germline lookup yields CDR1 SEHNR and CDR2 FQNEAQ (reference sequence). The CDR3 is 13 amino acids. The CDR3 nucleotides are TGTGCCAGCAGCCCCAGGGATAACTATGGCTACACCTTC. As protein: CASSPRDNYGYTF.

The table lists this clonotype with a few counts. V is TRBV6-2 or TRBV6-3 and J is TRBJ2-7; D not resolved. The CDR3 runs to 13 residues. The V gene lost 4 bases and the J gene lost 2 bases, with 9 bases spanning the gap. Per the germline V gene, CDR1 is MNHEY and CDR2 is SVGEGT. This CDR3 is CASSFDRTYEQYV. In DNA, the CDR3 is TGTGCCAGCAGTTTCGATCGGACCTACGAGCAGTACGTC.

Many counts were recorded for this clonotype. This chain uses TRBV27 with TRBJ2-3, with D unclear. Trimming took 3 bases from V and 4 from J, leaving 8 bases between them. CDR1 is MNHEY and CDR2 is SMNVEV in the germline V gene (reference sequence). The CDR3 covers 13 residues. The CDR3: CASSLSWADTQYF. The CDR3, as DNA: TGTGCCAGCAGTTTGTCTTGGGCAGATACGCAGTATTTT.

This clonotype has more than one count but fewer than ten. The V call is TRBV28, the J call TRBJ2-5; D unclear. The CDR3 is 14 residues long. The V and J ends lost 1 base and 0 bases respectively, with 6 bases between them. In germline, CDR1 is MDHEN, CDR2 SYDVKM. The CDR3 nucleotides read TGTGCCAGCAGTTTATCAGAGAACCAAGAGACCCAGTACTTC. Its translation is CASSLSENQETQYF.

J is TRBJ1-5 and V is TRBV19; no definite D call. Trimming cost V 7 bases and J 2 bases, with 15 bases left between them. CDR1 and CDR2 from the germline V gene are LNHDA and SQIVND (reference sequence). CDR3 size: 15 residues. CDR3 sequence (DNA): TGTGCCAGTATCAAGGGAGGGATTGGCAATCAGCCCCAGCATTTT. Amino acid sequence: CASIKGGIGNQPQHF. Combining the CDR3 with reference TRBV19 and TRBJ1-5 gives the whole variable domain DGGITQSPKYLFRKEGQNVTLSCEQNLNHDAMYWYRQDPGQGLRLIYYSQIVNDFQKGDIAEGYSVSREKKESFPLTVTSAQKNPTAFYLCASIKGGIGNQPQHFGDGTRLSIL.

The rearrangement uses TRBV12-3 or TRBV12-4 and TRBJ2-2; 10 bases map to TRBD2. V shed 4 bases and J 5 bases; nucleotides not matched to a gene: 7. The CDR3 has 16 residues. The CDR3 region is CASSSLAGGRTGELFF. As DNA, the CDR3 is TGTGCCAGCAGTTCCTTAGCGGGGGGCCGGACCGGGGAGCTGTTTTTT.

The chain joins TRBV6-2 or TRBV6-3 to TRBJ2-7; D call uncertain. Trimming took off 7 bases at V and 2 bases at J, with 9 bases between the two ends. The length of the CDR3 is 12 residues. The germline CDR1 and CDR2 sequences are MNHEY and SVGEGT. CDR3 DNA sequence: TGTGCCAGCACTCGGACCCCCTACGAGCAGTACTTC. It codes for CASTRTPYEQYF.